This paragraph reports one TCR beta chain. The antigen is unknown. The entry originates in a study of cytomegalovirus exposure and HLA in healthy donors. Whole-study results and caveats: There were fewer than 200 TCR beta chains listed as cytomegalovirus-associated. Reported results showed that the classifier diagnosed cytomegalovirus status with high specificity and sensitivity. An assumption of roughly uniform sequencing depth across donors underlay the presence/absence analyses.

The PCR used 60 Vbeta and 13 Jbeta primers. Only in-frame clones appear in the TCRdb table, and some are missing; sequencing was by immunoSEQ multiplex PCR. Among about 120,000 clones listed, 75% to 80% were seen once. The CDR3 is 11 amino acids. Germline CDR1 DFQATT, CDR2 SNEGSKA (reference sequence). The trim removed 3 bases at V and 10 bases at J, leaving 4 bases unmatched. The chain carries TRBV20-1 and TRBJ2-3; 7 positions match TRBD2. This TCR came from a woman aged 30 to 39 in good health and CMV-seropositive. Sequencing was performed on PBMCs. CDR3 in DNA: TGCAGTGCTAGTTATCTAGCGGCGCAGTATTTT. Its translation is CSASYLAAQYF.